A single sample is the source of the 4 T cell receptor beta chains below, sequenced in a study of glioma-infiltrating T cells. TCR alpha and beta CDR3 regions were amplified from RNA using iRepertoire nested multiplex PCR. Each CDR3 protein is one row after TCRdb ran MiXCR on the multiplex PCR reads. The sample has 3,000 to 4,000 distinct CDR3 sequences, roughly 85% seen once. Material for sequencing was glioma tissue, nonneoplastic brain tissue, or PBMCs (not recorded which). The receptors here all came from a human donor with low-grade glioma or glioblastoma, undergoing nonglioma brain surgery, or in good health (not recorded which).

Note on this clonotype: The library was designed around alpha chains, so this beta chain is a stray read whose abundance carries little weight. This chain uses TRBV5-1 with TRBJ2-1; 12 nucleotides align to TRBD2. The CDR3 is 15 amino acids. After removal of 3 bases from V and 6 bases from J, the junction contained 4 bases not matched to a gene. CDR1 is SGHRS and CDR2 is YFSETQ in the germline V gene. CDR3 sequence: CASSSWTSGINEQFF. CDR3 sequence (DNA): TGCGCCAGCAGCTCGTGGACTAGCGGGATCAATGAGCAGTTCTTC.

Worth noting for this clonotype: This beta chain is a stray read from a library made for alpha chains; its abundance is not meaningful. The J gene is TRBJ2-4, the V gene TRBV6-2 or TRBV6-3, with TRBD1 matching over 8 bases. Unmatched junction bases numbered 8, after V lost 6 bases and J lost 10 bases. The CDR3 spans 13 residues. CDR1 is MNHEY, CDR2 SVGEGT, per germline. The CDR3 loop is CASSLGTGLIQYF. CDR3 in DNA: TGTGCCAGCAGCCTAGGGACAGGACTTATTCAGTACTTC.

Points on this clonotype: Since it is a stray read in a library aimed at alpha chains, this beta chain has a size that is not meaningful. This chain links TRBV20-1 with TRBJ2-1; D possibly matches TRBD1 or TRBD2 (5 bases each). The germline CDR1 and CDR2 sequences are DFQATT and SNEGSKA (reference sequence). The CDR3 runs 15 residues. The V gene lost 3 bases and the J gene lost 7 bases, with 19 bases spanning the gap. In DNA, the CDR3 is TGCAGTGCTAGTCGTACCGGGACCCAAGCGAATGAGCAGTTCTTC. Amino acids: CSASRTGTQANEQFF.

In regard to this clonotype: This beta chain slipped into a library made for alpha chains as a stray read, so its size is not meaningful. The chain has TRBV20-1 and TRBJ2-7, with TRBD2 identical over 9 bases. With V trimmed by 3 bases and J by 2 bases, 8 bases remained unmatched. The CDR3 is 15 amino acids. Germline V CDR1 and CDR2: DFQATT, SNEGSKA (reference sequence). The CDR3 bases are TGCAGTGCTAGTAAGGCGGGAGGGGCTCCCTACGAGCAGTACTTC. Protein product: CSASKAGGAPYEQYF.